A selection of T cell receptor beta chains follows, all from one sample in a study of blood T cell repertoires in COVID-19. Sequenced by immunoSEQ multiplex PCR; TCRdb stores in-frame clones only, minus some. The top ten hold 15% to 20% of the sample, which has around 210,000 clones, about 88% seen once. Sequenced input: peripheral blood. Source of these receptors: a man aged 50 to 59 with COVID-19, enrolled during active disease. The CDR3 runs from the conserved cysteine through the conserved F or W. D genes are given only for firm matches. Clone size is given for some rows only: seen once, a few or many times, or a class if the clone is expanded.

abundance,j_gene,v_gene,len,d_gene,CDR3aa,CDR3nt
-,TRBJ1-1,TRBV2,12,-,CASSVGGVVAFF,TGTGCCAGCAGTGTGGGGGGGGTGGTAGCTTTCTTT
-,TRBJ2-5,TRBV7-6,16,TRBD2,CASSLGLSGAQETQYF,TGTGCCAGCAGCCTGGGACTATCGGGAGCCCAAGAGACCCAGTACTTC
-,TRBJ2-6,TRBV9,17,-,CASSVGGLNSGANVLTF,TGTGCCAGCAGCGTAGGAGGTCTAAACTCTGGGGCCAACGTCCTGACTTTC
-,TRBJ2-1,TRBV6-5,15,TRBD2,CASRPGLAGGNEQFF,TGTGCCAGCAGGCCGGGACTAGCGGGTGGCAATGAGCAGTTCTTC
-,TRBJ1-1,TRBV7-9,16,TRBD1,CASSPQGGSMNTEAFF,TGTGCCAGCAGCCCCCAAGGGGGCTCAATGAACACTGAAGCTTTCTTT
once,TRBJ2-3,TRBV12-3/TRBV12-4,13,TRBD1,CASDLTGEDTQYF,TGTGCCAGCGATCTGACAGGGGAAGATACGCAGTATTTT
once,TRBJ1-1,TRBV5-6,15,-,CASSLEFTGSTEAFF,TGTGCCAGCAGCTTGGAGTTTACAGGTAGCACTGAAGCTTTCTTT
-,TRBJ2-7,TRBV24-1,14,-,CATSALERTYEQYF,TGTGCCACCAGTGCTTTGGAGAGGACCTACGAGCAGTACTTC
-,TRBJ2-5,TRBV7-6,15,TRBD2,CASSPTSGGGGTQYF,TGTGCCAGCAGCCCGACTAGCGGGGGCGGTGGGACCCAGTACTTC
-,TRBJ2-1,TRBV2,14,TRBD1,CASIFRQGDNEQFF,TGTGCCAGCATCTTCCGACAGGGGGACAATGAGCAGTTCTTC
-,TRBJ2-1,TRBV5-8,15,-,CASSFLSGPYNEQFF,TGTGCCAGCAGCTTCCTCAGCGGCCCCTACAATGAGCAGTTCTTC
once,TRBJ1-1,TRBV7-3,13,-,CASSSQANTEAFF,TGTGCCAGCAGCAGCCAGGCTAACACTGAAGCTTTCTTT
-,TRBJ1-4,TRBV2,15,TRBD1,CASSEADRGREKLFF,TGTGCCAGCAGTGAGGCTGACAGGGGGAGAGAAAAACTGTTTTTT
-,TRBJ2-7,TRBV4-2,16,TRBD2,CASSQDPPAGGHEQYF,TGTGCCAGCAGCCAAGATCCCCCAGCGGGGGGCCACGAGCAGTACTTC
-,TRBJ2-1,TRBV4-1,16,TRBD2,CASSQDRLAGVGEQFF,TGCGCCAGCAGCCAAGATCGGCTAGCGGGAGTTGGTGAGCAGTTCTTC
-,TRBJ1-5,TRBV2,15,TRBD1,CASREQGDWNQPQHF,TGTGCCAGCAGGGAACAGGGGGATTGGAATCAGCCCCAGCATTTT
-,TRBJ2-2,TRBV15,15,-,CATSSGGVSTGELFF,TGTGCCACCAGCTCAGGAGGGGTTTCGACCGGGGAGCTGTTTTTT
-,TRBJ2-5,TRBV6-5,13,-,CASSYGLLETQYF,TGTGCCAGCAGTTACGGCCTCCTTGAGACCCAGTACTTC
few,TRBJ1-4,TRBV4-1,16,-,CASSPRVGATNEKLFF,TGCGCCAGCAGCCCCAGAGTGGGAGCAACTAATGAAAAACTGTTTTTT
-,TRBJ2-5,TRBV4-1,16,TRBD2,CASSQGPSGAQETQYF,TGCGCCAGCAGCCAAGGACCTAGCGGGGCCCAAGAGACCCAGTACTTC
-,TRBJ2-2,TRBV29-1,12,-,CSVPQGTGELFF,TGCAGCGTCCCCCAGGGCACCGGGGAGCTGTTTTTT
-,TRBJ2-1,TRBV27,16,TRBD1,CASSLLGQNQYNEQFF,TGTGCCAGCAGTTTGCTGGGACAGAACCAATACAATGAGCAGTTCTTC
many,TRBJ1-5,TRBV19,14,-,CASSIAGKNQPQHF,TGTGCCAGTAGTATAGCGGGGAAAAATCAGCCCCAGCATTTT
once,TRBJ2-7,TRBV18,15,TRBD1,CASSPLAQGSYEQYF,TGTGCCAGCTCACCACTCGCACAGGGGTCCTACGAGCAGTACTTC
-,TRBJ2-2,TRBV28,16,TRBD2,CASSLGLAGGAGELFF,TGTGCCAGCAGTTTGGGCCTAGCGGGGGGCGCCGGGGAGCTGTTTTTT
once,TRBJ2-2,TRBV27,14,TRBD1,CASRRTGGTGELFF,TGTGCCAGCAGAAGGACAGGGGGAACCGGGGAGCTGTTTTTT
-,TRBJ2-7,TRBV29-1,14,-,CSVVPDRPYEWQYF,TGCAGCGTTGTCCCGGACAGACCCTACGAGTGGCAGTACTTC
-,TRBJ2-3,TRBV19,13,-,CASWGFGTDTQYF,TGTGCCAGCTGGGGCTTTGGCACAGATACGCAGTATTTT
-,TRBJ2-7,TRBV7-8,15,TRBD2,CASSLGVAGVYEQYF,TGTGCCAGCAGCTTAGGGGTAGCGGGGGTCTACGAGCAGTACTTC
-,TRBJ2-7,TRBV10-3,15,TRBD1,CAIRRGQGSPYEQYF,TGTGCCATCAGACGGGGACAGGGGTCCCCCTACGAGCAGTACTTC
-,TRBJ1-2,TRBV3-1/TRBV3-2,14,-,CASSQGGYDYGYTF,TGTGCCAGCAGCCAAGGAGGGTATGACTATGGCTACACCTTC
-,TRBJ2-3,TRBV24-1,12,-,CATSDRTDTQYF,TGTGCCACCAGTGATCGTACAGATACGCAGTATTTT
few,TRBJ2-5,TRBV9,13,-,CASSVTTQETQYF,TGTGCCAGCAGCGTTACTACCCAAGAGACCCAGTACTTC
-,TRBJ2-1,TRBV7-9,12,-,CASHYSYNEQFF,TGTGCCAGCCACTATTCCTACAATGAGCAGTTCTTC
-,TRBJ1-1,TRBV6-5,13,-,CATKPGGNTEAFF,TGTGCCACTAAACCGGGGGGGAACACTGAAGCTTTCTTT
many,TRBJ1-2,TRBV6-2/TRBV6-3,11,-,CASSQAGGYTF,TGTGCCAGCAGCCAGGCGGGGGGCTACACCTTC
-,TRBJ1-3,TRBV19,16,TRBD1,CASSIDRDSSGNTIYF,TGTGCCAGTAGTATAGACCGGGACAGCTCTGGAAACACCATATATTTT
-,TRBJ1-4,TRBV30,14,-,CAWSVQGEHEKLFF,TGTGCCTGGAGTGTACAGGGAGAGCATGAAAAACTGTTTTTT
-,TRBJ2-1,TRBV6-2/TRBV6-3,14,TRBD1,CASSYSQGADEQFF,TGTGCCAGCAGTTACTCCCAGGGGGCCGATGAGCAGTTCTTC
-,TRBJ2-5,TRBV19,14,TRBD1,CASSRDRLGETQYF,TGTGCCAGTAGTCGGGACAGGTTGGGGGAGACCCAGTACTTC
-,TRBJ2-7,TRBV2,14,-,CASAPGVRVYEQYF,TGTGCCAGCGCACCTGGCGTCAGGGTCTACGAGCAGTACTTC